These 10 T cell receptor beta chains came from one sample sequenced in a study of cytomegalovirus exposure and HLA in healthy donors. Use of 60 Vbeta and 13 Jbeta primers characterized the PCR. Clones were sequenced by immunoSEQ multiplex PCR, and TCRdb holds only the in-frame ones, with some missing. Among about 52,000 clones, about 57% were seen once, and the ten largest hold approximately 10%. The sample consisted of PBMCs. The receptors here all came from a human donor in good health.

V is TRBV2 and J is TRBJ1-5; D might be TRBD1 (6 bases). Germline V gene data show CDR1 as SNHLY and CDR2 as FYNNEI. This CDR3 has 15 residues. V dropped 6 bases and J dropped 0 bases, with 12 bases sitting between them. CDR3 protein: CASRTGAFSNQPQHF. The CDR3 DNA reads as TGTGCCAGCAGGACAGGAGCCTTTAGCAATCAGCCCCAGCATTTT.

The chain carries TRBV4-1 and TRBJ1-2; D gene ambiguous. CDR1 is MGHRA, CDR2 YSYEKL, per germline. The CDR3 runs 15 residues. Trimming took 4 bases from V and 3 from J, leaving 15 bases between them. The CDR3 DNA follows: TGCGCCAGCAGCCCCCTGGGCGGGGAGGACTATGGCTACACCTTC. Encoded protein: CASSPLGGEDYGYTF.

V usage is TRBV11-3 and J usage is TRBJ2-1; 10 nucleotides agree with TRBD2. Per germline, CDR1 SGHNT and CDR2 YENEEA. The CDR3 contains 18 residues. The J segment lost 6 bases and the V segment lost 5 bases, leaving 16 bases of the junction unmatched. In DNA, the CDR3 is TGTGCCAGCAGCCAGATCGGATCCAGCGGGGGGGCCGGCAATGAGCAGTTCTTC. This encodes CASSQIGSSGGAGNEQFF. Full variable domain (missing parts from reference TRBV11-3 and TRBJ2-1): EAGVVQSPRYKIIEKKQPVAFWCNPISGHNTLYWYLQNLGQGPELLIRYENEEAVDDSQLPKDRFSAERLKGVDSTLKIQPAELGDSAVYLCASSQIGSSGGAGNEQFFGPGTRLTVL.

The rearrangement uses TRBV5-1 and TRBJ1-2; 10 positions agree with TRBD1. Germline V gives CDR1 SGHRS, CDR2 YFSETQ. V shed 5 bases, J shed 4 bases, and the junction held 8 bases outside the gene matches. The CDR3 has 15 amino acids. DNA for the CDR3: TGCGCCAGCAGTAAAGGACAGGGGGAAAGCTATGGCTACACCTTC. Translated, it gives CASSKGQGESYGYTF.

V gene TRBV6-4 combines with J gene TRBJ2-1; 13 bases are shared with TRBD2. V trimming: 3 bases; J trimming: 6 bases; junction bases outside the gene matches: 2. This CDR3 region has 15 residues. Germline loops: CDR1 MRHNA, CDR2 SNTAGT. Here the CDR3 reads CASSEGLAGINEQFF. The CDR3 nucleotides are TGTGCCAGCAGTGAGGGACTAGCGGGGATCAATGAGCAGTTCTTC.

The chain is built from TRBV5-8 and TRBJ2-5; 10 bases agree with TRBD2. CDR1 SGHTS and CDR2 YDEGEE come from the germline V gene. The CDR3 sequence is 17 residues long. V shed 2 bases, J shed 5 bases, and the junction held 12 bases outside the gene matches. CDR3 bases: TGTGCCAGCAGCTTAGAACTAGCGGGGATTAGAGGGGAGACCCAGTACTTC. This translates into CASSLELAGIRGETQYF.

The V call is TRBV6-5, the J call TRBJ1-1; D uncertain. The CDR3 is 14 amino acids. With 4 bases removed from V and 1 base from J, the gap between germline ends came to 10 bases. Germline loops: CDR1 MNHEY, CDR2 SVGAGI. In DNA, the CDR3 is TGTGCCAGCAGTTTCAATTTGGCGAACACTGAAGCTTTCTTT. As protein: CASSFNLANTEAFF.

The genes are TRBV7-9 and TRBJ2-5; 7 positions agree with TRBD2. Germline CDR1 and CDR2: SEHNR and FQNEAQ (reference sequence). The trim removed 3 bases at V and 2 bases at J, leaving 3 bases unmatched. This CDR3 spans 14 amino acids. The CDR3 nucleotides read TGTGCCAGCAGCTTTTTGCGGGGGCAAGAGACCCAGTACTTC. It codes for CASSFLRGQETQYF.

This clone was seen only a few times. The chain recombines TRBV4-1 with TRBJ1-1; D is uncertain. CDR3 size: 14 residues. Trimming took 2 bases from V and 5 from J, leaving 12 bases between them. CDR1 MGHRA and CDR2 YSYEKL come from the germline V gene. Here the CDR3 DNA reads TGCGCCAGCAGCCAACCCGGGGTTAGGACTGAAGCTTTCTTT. Translating it yields CASSQPGVRTEAFF.

V is TRBV2 and J is TRBJ2-5; D is possibly TRBD2 (6 bases). The germline V gene has CDR1 SNHLY and CDR2 FYNNEI. The CDR3 extends over 16 amino acids. The V end lost 7 bases, the J end lost 5 bases, and 23 bases lay between the germline ends. The CDR3 loop is CASIFGTAVVRETQYF. The CDR3 nucleotides read TGTGCCAGCATCTTTGGGACTGCGGTAGTCCGGGAGACCCAGTACTTC.